This T cell receptor (beta chain) emerged from a study of regulatory T cells in long-lasting Graves disease. The CDR3 is 11 residues long. Germline V CDR1 and CDR2: WSHSY, SAAADI. V was cut by 3 bases and J by 8 bases, with 7 bases left in between. Sequencing libraries for TCR beta were prepared with iRepertoire HTBI primers and Arm-PCR of CDR3 regions. TCRdb passed the multiplex PCR reads through MiXCR, listing each CDR3 protein once. The table records 500,000 to 700,000 distinct CDR3 sequences, about 30% of them present only once. Time point in this sample: persistent/refractory GD, antithyroid drugs over 5 years with positive TRAb. From RNA extracted from PBMCs, the TCR library was made. In its sample, this clonotype was seen a few times.

This chain uses TRBV10-2 with TRBJ1-1; D call uncertain. This receptor was taken from a female donor with Graves disease. Specimen: peripheral blood mononuclear cells (PBMCs), collected when the disease was refractory, from a patient treated with antithyroid drugs. In DNA, the CDR3 is TGCGCCAGCAGTGATTCTAGAGAAGCTTTCTTT. Translated: CASSDSREAFF.